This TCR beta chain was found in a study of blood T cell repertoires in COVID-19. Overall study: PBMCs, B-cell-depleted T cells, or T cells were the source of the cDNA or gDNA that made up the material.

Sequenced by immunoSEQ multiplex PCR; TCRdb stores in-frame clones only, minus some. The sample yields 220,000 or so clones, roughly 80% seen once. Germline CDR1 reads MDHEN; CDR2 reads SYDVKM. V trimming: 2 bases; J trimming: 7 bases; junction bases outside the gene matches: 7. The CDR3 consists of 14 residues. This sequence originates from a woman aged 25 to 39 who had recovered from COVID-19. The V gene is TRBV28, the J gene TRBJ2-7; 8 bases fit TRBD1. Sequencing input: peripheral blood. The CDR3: CASSLGQGPWEQYF. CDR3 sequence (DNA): TGTGCCAGCAGTTTAGGACAGGGCCCCTGGGAGCAGTACTTC. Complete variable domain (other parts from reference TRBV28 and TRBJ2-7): DVKVTQSSRYLVKRTGEKVFLECVQDMDHENMFWYRQDPGLGLRLIYFSYDVKMKEKGDIPEGYSVSREKKERFSLILESASTNQTSMYLCASSLGQGPWEQYFGPGTRLTVT.